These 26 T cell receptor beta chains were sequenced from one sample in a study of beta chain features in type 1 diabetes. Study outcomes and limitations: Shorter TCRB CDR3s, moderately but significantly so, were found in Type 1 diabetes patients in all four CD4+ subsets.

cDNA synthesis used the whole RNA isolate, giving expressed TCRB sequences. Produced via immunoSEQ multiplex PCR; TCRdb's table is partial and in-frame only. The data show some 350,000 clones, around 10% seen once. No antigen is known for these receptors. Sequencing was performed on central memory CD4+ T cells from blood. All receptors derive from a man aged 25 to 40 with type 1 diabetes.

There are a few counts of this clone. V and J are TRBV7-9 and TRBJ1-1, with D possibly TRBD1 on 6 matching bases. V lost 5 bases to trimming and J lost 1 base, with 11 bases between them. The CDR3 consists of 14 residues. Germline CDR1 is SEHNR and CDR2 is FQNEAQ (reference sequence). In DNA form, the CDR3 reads TGTGCCAGCAGCACTGGGGGCCAGAACACTGAAGCTTTCTTT. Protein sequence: CASSTGGQNTEAFF.

CDR3 amino acids: CASSQDLRTSGPYKQYF. CDR3 coding DNA: TGCGCCAGCAGCCAAGATCTGAGGACTAGCGGACCTTACAAGCAGTACTTC. The chain uses TRBV4-1 and TRBJ2-7; 10 bases fit TRBD2. Looked up from germline, CDR1 is MGHRA and CDR2 is YSYEKL. The CDR3 has 17 residues. V trimming: 0 bases; J trimming: 8 bases; junction bases outside the gene matches: 13.

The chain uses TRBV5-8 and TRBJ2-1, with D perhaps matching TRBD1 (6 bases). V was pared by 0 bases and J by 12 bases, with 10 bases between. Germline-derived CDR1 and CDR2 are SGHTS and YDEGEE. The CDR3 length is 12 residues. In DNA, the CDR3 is TGTGCCAGCAGCTTGGAGGGCAGGGGGCAGTTCTTC. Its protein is CASSLEGRGQFF. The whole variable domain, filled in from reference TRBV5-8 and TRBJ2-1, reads EAGVTQSPTHLIKTRGQQATLRCSPISGHTSVYWYQQALGLGLQFLLWYDEGEERNRGNFPPRFSGRQFPNYSSELNVNALELEDSALYLCASSLEGRGQFFGPGTRLTVL.

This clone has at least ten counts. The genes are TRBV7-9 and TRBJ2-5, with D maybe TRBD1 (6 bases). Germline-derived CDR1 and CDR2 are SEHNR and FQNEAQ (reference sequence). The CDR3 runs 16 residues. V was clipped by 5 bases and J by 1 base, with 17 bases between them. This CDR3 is CASSPTPGAFQETQYF. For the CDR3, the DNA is TGTGCCAGCAGCCCCACCCCAGGGGCCTTCCAAGAGACCCAGTACTTC.

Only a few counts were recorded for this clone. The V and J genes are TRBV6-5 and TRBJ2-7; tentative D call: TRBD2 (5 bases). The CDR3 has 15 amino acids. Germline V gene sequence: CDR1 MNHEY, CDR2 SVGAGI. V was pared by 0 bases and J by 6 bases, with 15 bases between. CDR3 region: CASSYSGGSLSEQYF. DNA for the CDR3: TGTGCCAGCAGTTACTCGGGCGGGTCCCTCTCCGAGCAGTACTTC.

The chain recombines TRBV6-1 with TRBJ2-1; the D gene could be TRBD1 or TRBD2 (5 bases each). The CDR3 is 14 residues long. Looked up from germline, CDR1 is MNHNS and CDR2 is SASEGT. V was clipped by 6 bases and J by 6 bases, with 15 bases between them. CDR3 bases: TGTGCCAGCAGGGCGTCTAACGGGACCAATGAGCAGTTCTTC. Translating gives CASRASNGTNEQFF.

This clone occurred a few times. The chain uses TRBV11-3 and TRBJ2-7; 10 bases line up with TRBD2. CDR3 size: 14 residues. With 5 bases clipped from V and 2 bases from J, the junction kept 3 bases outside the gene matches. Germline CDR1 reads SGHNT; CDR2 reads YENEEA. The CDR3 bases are TGTGCCAGCAGCCTAACTAGCGGGGCCTACGAGCAGTACTTC. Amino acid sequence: CASSLTSGAYEQYF.

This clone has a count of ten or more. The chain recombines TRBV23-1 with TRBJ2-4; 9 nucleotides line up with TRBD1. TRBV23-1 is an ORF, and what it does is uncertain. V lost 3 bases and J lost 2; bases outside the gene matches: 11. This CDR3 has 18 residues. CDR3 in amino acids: CASSHRGTGKKSKNIQYF. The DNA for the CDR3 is TGCGCCAGCAGTCACCGCGGGACAGGGAAGAAATCCAAAAACATTCAGTACTTC.

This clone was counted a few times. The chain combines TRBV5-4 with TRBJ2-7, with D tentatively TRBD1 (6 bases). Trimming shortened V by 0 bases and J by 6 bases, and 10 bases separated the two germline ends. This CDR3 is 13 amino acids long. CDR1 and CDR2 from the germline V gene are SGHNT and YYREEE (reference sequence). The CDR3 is CASSLAQGSEQYF. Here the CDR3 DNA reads TGTGCCAGCAGCTTGGCACAGGGTAGCGAGCAGTACTTC. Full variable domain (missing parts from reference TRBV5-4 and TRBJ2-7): ETGVTQSPTHLIKTRGQQVTLRCSSQSGHNTVSWYQQALGQGPQFIFQYYREEENGRGNFPPRFSGLQFPNYSSELNVNALELDDSALYLCASSLAQGSEQYFGPGTRLTVT.

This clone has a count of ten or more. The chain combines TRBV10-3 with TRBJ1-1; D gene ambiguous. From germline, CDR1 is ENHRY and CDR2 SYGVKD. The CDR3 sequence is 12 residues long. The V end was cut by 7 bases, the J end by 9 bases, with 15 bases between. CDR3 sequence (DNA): TGTGCCATCATGGACTTAAGGGATCAAGCTTTCTTT. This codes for CAIMDLRDQAFF.

Here the CDR3 DNA reads TGTGCCAGCAGTGTACAGGGGGCCATCACCGGGGAGCTGTTTTTT. This encodes CASSVQGAITGELFF. V usage is TRBV2 and J usage is TRBJ2-2; 9 bases map to TRBD1. The V and J ends lost 4 bases and 4 bases, in that order; junction bases with no gene match: 4. This CDR3 comprises 15 residues. CDR1 and CDR2 from the germline V gene are SNHLY and FYNNEI.

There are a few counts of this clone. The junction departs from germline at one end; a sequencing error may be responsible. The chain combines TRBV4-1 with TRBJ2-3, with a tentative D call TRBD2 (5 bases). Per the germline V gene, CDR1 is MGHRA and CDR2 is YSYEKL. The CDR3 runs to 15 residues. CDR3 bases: TGTGCCAGCGCCGAGCGTTCGGGGTATACAGATACGCAGTATTTT. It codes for CASAERSGYTDTQYF.

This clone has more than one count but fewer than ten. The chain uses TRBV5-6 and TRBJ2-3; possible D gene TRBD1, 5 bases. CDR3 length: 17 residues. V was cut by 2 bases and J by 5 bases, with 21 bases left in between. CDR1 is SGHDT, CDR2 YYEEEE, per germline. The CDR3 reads CASSFKNPASRGDTQYF. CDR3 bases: TGTGCCAGCAGCTTTAAAAATCCGGCCTCAAGGGGAGATACGCAGTATTTT.

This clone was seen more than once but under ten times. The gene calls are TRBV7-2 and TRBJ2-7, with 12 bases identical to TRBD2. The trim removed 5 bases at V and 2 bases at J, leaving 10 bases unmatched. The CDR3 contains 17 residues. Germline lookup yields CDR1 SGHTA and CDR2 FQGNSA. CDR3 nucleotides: TGTGCCAGCAGCCTGCGGCCTAGCGGGAGGGCAACCTACGAGCAGTACTTC. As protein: CASSLRPSGRATYEQYF.

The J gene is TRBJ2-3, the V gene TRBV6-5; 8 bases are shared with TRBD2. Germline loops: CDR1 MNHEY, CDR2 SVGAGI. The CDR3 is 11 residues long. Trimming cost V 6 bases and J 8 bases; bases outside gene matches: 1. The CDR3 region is CASRSGGTQYF. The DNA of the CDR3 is TGTGCCAGCAGGAGCGGGGGTACGCAGTATTTT.

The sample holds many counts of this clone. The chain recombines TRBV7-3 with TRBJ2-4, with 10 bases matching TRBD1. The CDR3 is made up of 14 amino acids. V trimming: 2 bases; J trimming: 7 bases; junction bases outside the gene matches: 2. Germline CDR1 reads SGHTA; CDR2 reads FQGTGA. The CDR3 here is CASSLAGQGNIQYF. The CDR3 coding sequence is TGTGCCAGCAGCTTAGCGGGACAGGGGAACATTCAGTACTTC.

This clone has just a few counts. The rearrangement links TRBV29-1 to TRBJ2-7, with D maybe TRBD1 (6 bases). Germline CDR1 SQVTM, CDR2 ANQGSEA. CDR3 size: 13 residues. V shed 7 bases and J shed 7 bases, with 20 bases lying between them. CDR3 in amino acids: CSAEVTQGSEQYF. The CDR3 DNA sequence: TGCAGCGCTGAGGTGACTCAGGGGTCGGAGCAGTACTTC.

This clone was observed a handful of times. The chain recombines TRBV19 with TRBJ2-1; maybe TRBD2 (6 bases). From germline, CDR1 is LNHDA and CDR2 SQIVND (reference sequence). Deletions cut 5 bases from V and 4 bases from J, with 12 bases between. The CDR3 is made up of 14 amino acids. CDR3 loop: CASSASGVYNEQFF. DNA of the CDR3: TGTGCCAGTAGTGCGTCGGGAGTTTACAATGAGCAGTTCTTC. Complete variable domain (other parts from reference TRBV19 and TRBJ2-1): DGGITQSPKYLFRKEGQNVTLSCEQNLNHDAMYWYRQDPGQGLRLIYYSQIVNDFQKGDIAEGYSVSREKKESFPLTVTSAQKNPTAFYLCASSASGVYNEQFFGPGTRLTVL.

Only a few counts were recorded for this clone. CDR3 sequence reads: CASSFSTPGNDNEQFF. Written as DNA, the CDR3 is TGTGCCAGCAGCTTCTCGACCCCAGGGAATGACAATGAGCAGTTCTTC. This chain uses TRBV11-2 with TRBJ2-1; possibly TRBD1 for D (5 bases). CDR3 length: 16 amino acids. With 3 bases removed from V and 5 bases from J, the gap between germline ends came to 17 bases. Germline V CDR1 and CDR2: SGHAT, FQNNGV.

The CDR3 loop is CASSLALLGSGEQYF. In DNA form, the CDR3 reads TGTGCCAGCAGCTTAGCCCTGCTCGGCTCGGGGGAGCAGTACTTC. The chain recombines TRBV7-8 with TRBJ2-7; possibly TRBD2 for D (5 bases). Germline V gene lookup returns CDR1 SGHVS and CDR2 FQNEAQ. This CDR3 spans 15 amino acids. V lost 0 bases and J lost 7, with 16 bases in between.

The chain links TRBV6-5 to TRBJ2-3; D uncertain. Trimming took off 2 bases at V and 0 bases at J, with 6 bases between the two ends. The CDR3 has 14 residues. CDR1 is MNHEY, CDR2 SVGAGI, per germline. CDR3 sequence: CASSYRRSTDTQYF. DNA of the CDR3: TGTGCCAGCAGTTACAGAAGAAGCACAGATACGCAGTATTTT.

CDR3: CASGLSIAAKDRPNEQFF. In DNA form, the CDR3 reads TGTGCTAGTGGTTTGAGCATAGCGGCTAAAGACCGACCCAATGAGCAGTTCTTC. The rearrangement uses TRBV12-5 and TRBJ2-1; possible D gene TRBD2, 6 bases. The CDR3 has 18 residues. V lost 2 bases and J lost 6, with 23 bases in between. Germline CDR1 reads LGHNT; CDR2 reads FRNRAP.

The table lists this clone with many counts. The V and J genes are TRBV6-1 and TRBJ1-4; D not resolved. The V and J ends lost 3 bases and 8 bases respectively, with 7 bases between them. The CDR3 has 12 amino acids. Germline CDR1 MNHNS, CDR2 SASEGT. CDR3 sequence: CASSEPREKLFF. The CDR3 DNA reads TGTGCCAGCAGTGAGCCGAGGGAAAAACTGTTTTTT.

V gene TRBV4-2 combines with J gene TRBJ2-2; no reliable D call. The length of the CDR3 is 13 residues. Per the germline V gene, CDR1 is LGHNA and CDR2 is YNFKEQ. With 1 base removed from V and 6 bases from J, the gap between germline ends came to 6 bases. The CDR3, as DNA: TGTGCCAGCAGCCAAGGGATCCCCGGGGAGCTGTTTTTT. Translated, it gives CASSQGIPGELFF.

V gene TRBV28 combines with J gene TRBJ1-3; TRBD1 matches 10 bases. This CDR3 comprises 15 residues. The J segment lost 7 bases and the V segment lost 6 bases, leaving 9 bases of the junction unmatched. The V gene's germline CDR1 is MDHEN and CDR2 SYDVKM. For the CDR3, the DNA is TGTGCCAGCAGCAAGCCGCCGGGACAGGGGAACACCATATATTTT. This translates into CASSKPPGQGNTIYF.

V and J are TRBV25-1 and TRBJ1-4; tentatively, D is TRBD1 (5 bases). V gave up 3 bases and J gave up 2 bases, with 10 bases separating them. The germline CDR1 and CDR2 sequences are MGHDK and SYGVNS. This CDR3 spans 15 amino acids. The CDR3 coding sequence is TGTGCCAGCAGTGACAGGGAGTGGACTAATGAAAAACTGTTTTTT. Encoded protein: CASSDREWTNEKLFF.